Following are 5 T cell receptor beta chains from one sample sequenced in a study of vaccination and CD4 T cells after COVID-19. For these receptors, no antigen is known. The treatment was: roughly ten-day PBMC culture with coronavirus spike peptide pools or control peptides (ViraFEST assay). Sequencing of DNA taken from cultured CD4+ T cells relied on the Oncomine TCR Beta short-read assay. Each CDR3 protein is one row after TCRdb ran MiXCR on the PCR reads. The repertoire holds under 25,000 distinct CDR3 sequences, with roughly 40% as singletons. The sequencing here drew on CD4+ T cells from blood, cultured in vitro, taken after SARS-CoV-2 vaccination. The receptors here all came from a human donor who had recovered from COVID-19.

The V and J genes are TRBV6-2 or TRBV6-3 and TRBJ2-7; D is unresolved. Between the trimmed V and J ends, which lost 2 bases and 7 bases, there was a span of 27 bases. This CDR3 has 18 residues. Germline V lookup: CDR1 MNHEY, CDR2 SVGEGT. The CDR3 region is CASSYVQATHRQDREQYF. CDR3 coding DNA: TGTGCCAGCAGTTACGTCCAGGCAACCCATAGACAAGATAGGGAGCAGTACTTC.

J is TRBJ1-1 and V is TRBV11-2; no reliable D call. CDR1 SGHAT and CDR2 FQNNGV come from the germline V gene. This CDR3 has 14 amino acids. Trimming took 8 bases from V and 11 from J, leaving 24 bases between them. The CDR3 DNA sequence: TGTGCCAGCGCCCCCCGCGGCGCCCTGAGTTGGGCTTTCTTT. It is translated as CASAPRGALSWAFF.

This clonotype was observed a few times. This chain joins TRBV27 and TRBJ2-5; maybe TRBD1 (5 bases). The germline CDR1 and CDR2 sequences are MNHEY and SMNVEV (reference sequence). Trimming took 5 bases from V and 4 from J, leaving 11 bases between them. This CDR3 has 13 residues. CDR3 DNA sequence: TGTGCCAGCAGTCTAGGGGTGAGAGAGACCCAGTACTTC. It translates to CASSLGVRETQYF.

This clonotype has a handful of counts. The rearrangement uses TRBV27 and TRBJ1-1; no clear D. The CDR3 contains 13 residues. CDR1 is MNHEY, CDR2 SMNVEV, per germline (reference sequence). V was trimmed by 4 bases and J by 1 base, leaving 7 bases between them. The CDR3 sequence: CASSSQSNTEAFF. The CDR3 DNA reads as TGTGCCAGCAGTTCACAATCGAACACTGAAGCTTTCTTT.

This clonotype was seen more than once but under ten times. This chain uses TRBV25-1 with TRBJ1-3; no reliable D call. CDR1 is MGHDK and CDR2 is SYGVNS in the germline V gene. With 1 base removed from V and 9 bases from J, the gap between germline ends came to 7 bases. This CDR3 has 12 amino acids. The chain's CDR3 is CASSESTSTIYF. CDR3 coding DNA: TGTGCCAGCAGTGAATCGACGAGCACCATATATTTT.